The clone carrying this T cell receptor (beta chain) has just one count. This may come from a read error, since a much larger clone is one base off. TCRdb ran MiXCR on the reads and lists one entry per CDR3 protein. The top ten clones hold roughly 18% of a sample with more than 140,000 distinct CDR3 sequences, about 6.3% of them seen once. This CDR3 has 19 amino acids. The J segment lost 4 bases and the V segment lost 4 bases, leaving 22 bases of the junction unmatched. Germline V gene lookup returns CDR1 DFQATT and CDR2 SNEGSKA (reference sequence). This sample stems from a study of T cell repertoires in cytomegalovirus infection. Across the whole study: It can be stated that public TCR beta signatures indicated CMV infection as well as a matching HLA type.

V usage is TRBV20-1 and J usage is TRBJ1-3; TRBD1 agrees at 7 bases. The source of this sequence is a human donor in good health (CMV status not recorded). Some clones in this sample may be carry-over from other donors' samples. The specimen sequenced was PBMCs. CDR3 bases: TGCAGTGCTATGTATTTGGCCCCCGACACAGGGGAATTCGGAAACACCATATATTTT. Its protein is CSAMYLAPDTGEFGNTIYF.